The entry below gives a single T cell receptor (beta chain) sequence along with its context. Germline assignment: CDR1 MDHEN and CDR2 SYDVKM. V lost 8 bases, J lost 2 bases, and 7 bases stayed unmatched. The CDR3 extends over 15 amino acids. This sample stems from a study of blood T cell repertoires in COVID-19. Method: immunoSEQ multiplex PCR; TCRdb's copy keeps in-frame clones and lacks some. The table has some 50,000 clones, approximately 87% seen once; the top ten hold around 2.2%. This TCR was recovered from an elderly woman with COVID-19, enrolled during active disease. The chain recombines TRBV28 with TRBJ1-5; 9 bases align to TRBD1. The sequencing sample was made of peripheral blood. CDR3 bases: TGTGCCAGCGATCGGGACAGGGCAGGCAATCAGCCCCAGCATTTT. Amino acids: CASDRDRAGNQPQHF.